Following are 28 T cell receptor beta chains from one sample sequenced in a study of regulatory T cells in long-lasting Graves disease. Libraries of TCR beta came from iRepertoire HTBI primers plus Arm-PCR of CDR3 regions. TCRdb itself ran the multiplex PCR reads through MiXCR, one entry per CDR3 protein. This sample has roughly 400,000 distinct CDR3 sequences, with around 23% found just once. The time point denotes: persistent/refractory GD, antithyroid drugs over 5 years with positive TRAb. Generation of the TCR library employed RNA extracted from PBMCs. This specimen consisted of peripheral blood mononuclear cells (PBMCs), obtained when the disease was refractory, from a patient treated with antithyroid drugs. The receptors derive from a female donor with Graves disease.

This clonotype was seen many times. This sequence joins TRBV7-8 and TRBJ1-4; the D gene is possibly TRBD1 (6 bases). The CDR3 totals 14 residues. Trimming left V 3 bases short and J 6 bases short, with 11 bases between. Germline CDR1 and CDR2: SGHVS and FQNEAQ. The CDR3 is CASSFWGPDEKLFF. DNA of the CDR3: TGTGCCAGCAGCTTCTGGGGGCCGGATGAAAAACTGTTTTTT.

A note on this clonotype: A read error may explain this, as a much larger clone is one base away. The CDR3 ends on some other residue instead of the conserved phenylalanine or tryptophan, so this is likely a read error. The chain is built from TRBV28 and TRBJ1-5, with D unresolved. Germline V gives CDR1 MDHEN, CDR2 SYDVKM. V was pared by 3 bases and J by 0 bases, with 6 bases between. This CDR3 comprises 14 residues. The DNA of the CDR3 is TGTGCCAGCAGTTTGAAGTATAGCAATCAGCCCCAGCATCTT. Amino acids: CASSLKYSNQPQHL.

The table lists this clonotype with many counts. The J gene is TRBJ2-7, the V gene TRBV27; D unclear. The CDR3 has 13 residues. From germline, CDR1 is MNHEY and CDR2 SMNVEV (reference sequence). V was clipped by 5 bases and J by 2 bases, with 10 bases between them. The CDR3 here is CASSPGWTYEQYF. The CDR3 nucleotides read TGTGCCAGCAGTCCAGGTTGGACCTACGAGCAGTACTTC.

This clonotype was seen ten or more times. The chain uses TRBV6-2 or TRBV6-3 and TRBJ1-5; D is possibly TRBD1 (6 bases). The V end was cut by 0 bases, the J end by 6 bases, with 12 bases between. CDR1 and CDR2 from the germline V gene are MNHEY and SVGEGT. There are 15 residues in the CDR3. CDR3 residues: CASSYSGGESQPQHF. The CDR3 nucleotides read TGTGCCAGCAGTTACTCGGGGGGCGAAAGTCAGCCCCAGCATTTT.

There are many counts of this clonotype. The chain combines TRBV5-1 with TRBJ1-1; D gene unclear. Germline CDR1 reads SGHRS; CDR2 reads YFSETQ. This CDR3 comprises 15 residues. Trimming took off 1 base at V and 3 bases at J, with 13 bases between the two ends. The CDR3 protein is CASSLMTPGDTEAFF. DNA for the CDR3: TGCGCCAGCAGCTTGATGACACCTGGGGACACTGAAGCTTTCTTT.

This sequence joins TRBV14 and TRBJ1-3; the D gene is possibly TRBD1 (5 bases). The CDR3 has 14 amino acids. The ends were cut back, 4 bases at V and 6 bases at J, with 13 bases in the middle. Germline V gene lookup returns CDR1 SGHDN and CDR2 FVKESK. DNA of the CDR3: TGTGCCAGCAGCCGGGGGATGCCTACAAACACCATATATTTT. It encodes CASSRGMPTNTIYF. Together with reference TRBV14 and TRBJ1-3, the CDR3 gives the full variable domain: EAGVTQFPSHSVIEKGQTVTLRCDPISGHDNLYWYRRVMGKEIKFLLHFVKESKQDESGMPNNRFLAERTGGTYSTLKVQPAELEDSGVYFCASSRGMPTNTIYFGEGSWLTVV.

The sample holds many counts of this clonotype. The V gene is TRBV15, the J gene TRBJ2-5; the match to TRBD1 covers 8 bases. Germline CDR1 and CDR2: LNHNV and YYDKDF (reference sequence). J lost 5 bases, V lost 3 bases, and 11 bases had no gene match. The CDR3 length is 16 residues. The chain's CDR3 is CATSSTRQGRWETQYF. The CDR3 nucleotides read TGTGCCACCAGCAGTACCAGACAGGGGCGCTGGGAGACCCAGTACTTC.

This clonotype occurred many times. The gene calls are TRBV28 and TRBJ1-5, with D perhaps TRBD1 (5 bases). The CDR3 is made up of 17 amino acids. Germline values: CDR1 MDHEN, CDR2 SYDVKM. V shed 3 bases and J shed 4 bases, with 19 bases lying between them. CDR3 sequence: CASSLGRGAKGNQPQHF. CDR3 nucleotides: TGTGCCAGCAGTTTGGGTAGAGGGGCGAAGGGGAATCAGCCCCAGCATTTT.

This clonotype was counted only a few times. The chain employs TRBV4-1 and TRBJ2-5; no clear D gene. This CDR3 is built from 15 residues. Germline V lookup: CDR1 MGHRA, CDR2 YSYEKL. Trimming stripped 1 base from V and 7 bases from J, with 16 bases between. The CDR3 loop is CASSQAWLPEGTQYF. As DNA, the CDR3 is TGCGCCAGCAGCCAAGCCTGGCTACCTGAAGGGACCCAGTACTTC.

The V call is TRBV5-5, the J call TRBJ2-4, with TRBD1 as a possible D gene (5 bases). The V gene's germline CDR1 is SGHKS and CDR2 YYEKEE (reference sequence). Trimming stripped 1 base from V and 5 bases from J, with 16 bases between. The CDR3 is 16 amino acids. The CDR3 region is CASSLRGADPQNIQYF. DNA of the CDR3: TGTGCCAGCAGCTTGCGTGGGGCGGACCCCCAAAACATTCAGTACTTC.

Comment on this clonotype: A much bigger clone sits one base away, suggesting this may be a read error. The chain recombines TRBV28 with TRBJ2-7; maybe TRBD1 (5 bases). The length of the CDR3 is 14 residues. Germline loops: CDR1 MDHEN, CDR2 SYDVKM. The V and J ends lost 4 bases and 6 bases respectively, with 16 bases between them. The CDR3 DNA reads as TGTGCCAGCAGTTCCCAGGGCAGGGCCGGCGAGCAGTACTTC. Its protein product is CASSSQGRAGEQYF.

With respect to this clonotype: A read error is possible here, since a much larger clone lies one base away. V gene TRBV6-1 combines with J gene TRBJ1-1; 9 nucleotides agree with TRBD1. There are 14 residues in the CDR3. Trimming removed 6 bases from V and 0 bases from J; junction bases left unmatched: 2. Germline CDR1 MNHNS, CDR2 SASEGT. This CDR3 is CASRWDRVNTEAFF. The CDR3 DNA follows: TGTGCCAGCAGGTGGGACAGGGTGAACACTGAAGCTTTCTTT.

This clonotype was counted at least ten times. The genes are TRBV28 and TRBJ1-5; 8 bases agree with TRBD1. The CDR3 is made up of 13 amino acids. Losses at the gene ends were 6 bases for V and 6 bases for J; bases not matched to a gene: 4. Germline V gene lookup returns CDR1 MDHEN and CDR2 SYDVKM. Here the CDR3 reads CASRPGGSQPQHF. CDR3 DNA sequence: TGTGCCAGCAGACCAGGGGGCTCTCAGCCCCAGCATTTT.

This clonotype has at least ten counts. This sequence joins TRBV28 and TRBJ1-5, with D tentatively TRBD1 (6 bases). V lost 3 bases and J lost 5, with 23 bases in between. CDR1 MDHEN and CDR2 SYDVKM come from the germline V gene. CDR3 length: 18 amino acids. DNA for the CDR3: TGTGCCAGCAGTTTCTCCTCCTCCGGGTTCTGGGGGCATCAGCCCCAGCATTTT. It yields the protein CASSFSSSGFWGHQPQHF.

The chain is built from TRBV6-4 and TRBJ2-2; tentative D call: TRBD2 (7 bases). CDR1 is MRHNA, CDR2 SNTAGT, per germline. The CDR3 loop spans 14 amino acids. V was clipped by 2 bases and J by 8 bases, with 12 bases between them. The CDR3 coding sequence is TGTGCCAGCAGTGACGGGGGGGCGTCGGGGGAGCTGTTTTTT. Its protein product is CASSDGGASGELFF.

On this clonotype itself: A single base separates this from a much larger clone, so it may be a read error. The genes are TRBV28 and TRBJ1-5; D is undetermined. This CDR3 is built from 14 residues. The V and J ends lost 5 bases and 2 bases respectively, with 10 bases between them. Germline CDR1 MDHEN, CDR2 SYDVKM. CDR3 sequence reads: CASSPVSGNQPQHF. The DNA of the CDR3 is TGTGCCAGCAGTCCCGTTTCAGGCAATCAGCCCCAGCATTTT.

The sample holds many counts of this clonotype. This sequence joins TRBV28 and TRBJ2-7, with TRBD2 matching 11 bases. This CDR3 comprises 15 residues. The V and J ends lost 7 bases and 3 bases, in that order; junction bases with no gene match: 8. Germline loops: CDR1 MDHEN, CDR2 SYDVKM. CDR3 region: CASTRDGTSGYEQYF. The CDR3 bases are TGTGCCAGCACCCGGGACGGGACTAGCGGCTACGAGCAGTACTTC. Drawing the rest from reference TRBV28 and TRBJ2-7, the complete variable domain is DVKVTQSSRYLVKRTGEKVFLECVQDMDHENMFWYRQDPGLGLRLIYFSYDVKMKEKGDIPEGYSVSREKKERFSLILESASTNQTSMYLCASTRDGTSGYEQYFGPGTRLTVT.

This clonotype was counted at least ten times. The chain joins TRBV12-3 or TRBV12-4 to TRBJ2-5; 11 nucleotides match TRBD1. This CDR3 region has 15 residues. The V gene end was trimmed by 6 bases and the J gene end by 5 bases; junction bases not matched to a gene: 8. The CDR3 nucleotides read TGTGCCAGCAGCGGACGGACAGGGGGCTGGGAGACCCAGTACTTC. It encodes CASSGRTGGWETQYF.

This clonotype occurred a few times. V is TRBV28 and J is TRBJ1-5; D ambiguous. This CDR3 contains 15 residues. The germline CDR1 and CDR2 sequences are MDHEN and SYDVKM. The V end lost 3 bases, the J end lost 0 bases, and 9 bases lay between the germline ends. CDR3 sequence reads: CASSFGQSSNQPQHF. The CDR3 DNA is TGTGCCAGCAGTTTCGGCCAGAGTAGCAATCAGCCCCAGCATTTT.

Ten or more counts support this clonotype. V gene TRBV7-8 combines with J gene TRBJ2-2; possible D gene TRBD2, 6 bases. This CDR3 is 16 amino acids long. Germline loops: CDR1 SGHVS, CDR2 FQNEAQ. V was trimmed by 5 bases and J by 5 bases, leaving 18 bases between them. The CDR3 nucleotides read TGTGCCAGCAGCATTGGACCTCTGGCGGGGACCGGGGAGCTGTTTTTT. Its protein product is CASSIGPLAGTGELFF.

At least ten counts were recorded for this clonotype. The chain employs TRBV18 and TRBJ1-6; D gene uncertain. CDR3 length equals 13 residues. Trimming left V 6 bases short and J 6 bases short, with 9 bases between. CDR1 is KGHSH, CDR2 LQKENI, per germline. CDR3 DNA: TGTGCCAGCTCCGAACACCCTAATTCACCCCTCCACTTT. Its translation: CASSEHPNSPLHF.

This clonotype was detected only a few times. The chain links TRBV10-1 to TRBJ2-3; perhaps TRBD1 as D (6 bases). Trimming took 5 bases from V and 2 from J, leaving 14 bases between them. The CDR3 runs to 15 residues. CDR1 and CDR2 (germline): WNHNN, SYGVQD (reference sequence). The CDR3 sequence: CASSSTGSPTDTQYF. In nucleotides, the CDR3 is TGCGCCAGCAGTTCAACAGGGTCCCCCACAGATACGCAGTATTTT.

This clonotype has at least ten counts. The chain uses TRBV27 and TRBJ1-1; 12 bases map to TRBD1. J was trimmed by 2 bases and V by 4 bases; bases with no gene match: 8. Per germline, CDR1 MNHEY and CDR2 SMNVEV (reference sequence). The length of the CDR3 is 17 residues. CDR3 residues: CASSYTGQGARNTEAFF. The CDR3 region has the DNA TGTGCCAGCAGTTATACGGGACAGGGGGCGCGAAACACTGAAGCTTTCTTT.

Worth noting for this clonotype: One junction end disagrees with the germline gene, perhaps due to a read error. The chain employs TRBV5-1 and TRBJ1-5; 10 nucleotides match TRBD1. Germline V gene lookup returns CDR1 SGHRS and CDR2 YFSETQ. This CDR3 is built from 15 residues. CDR3 residues: CASSFGTGDNQLQHF. DNA of the CDR3: TGCGCCAGCAGTTTTGGGACAGGGGATAATCAGCTCCAGCATTTT.

This rearrangement joins TRBV27 to TRBJ1-1; 7 bases are a match to TRBD1. Germline assignment: CDR1 MNHEY and CDR2 SMNVEV (reference sequence). Trimming removed 5 bases from V and 5 bases from J; junction bases left unmatched: 11. The CDR3 runs to 15 residues. CDR3 in amino acids: CASSAATGVGTEAFF. The CDR3 DNA reads as TGTGCCAGCAGTGCCGCTACAGGGGTTGGGACTGAAGCTTTCTTT.

This chain links TRBV12-3 or TRBV12-4 with TRBJ2-5, with 10 nucleotides matching TRBD1. The length of the CDR3 is 18 residues. Losses at the gene ends were 5 bases for V and 5 bases for J; bases not matched to a gene: 17. CDR3 in DNA: TGTGCCAGCAGTAGTCGGGACAGGGGAGAGTGGATCACCGAGACCCAGTACTTC. It yields the protein CASSSRDRGEWITETQYF.

This clonotype has more than one count but fewer than ten. The chain uses TRBV20-1 and TRBJ2-7; TRBD2 matches at 12 bases. CDR1 and CDR2 from the germline V gene are DFQATT and SNEGSKA (reference sequence). This CDR3 has 14 residues. After removal of 3 bases from V and 2 bases from J, the junction contained 2 bases not matched to a gene. In DNA, the CDR3 is TGCAGTGCTAGTACTAGCGGGAGGCCCTACGAGCAGTACTTC. Protein: CSASTSGRPYEQYF.

J is TRBJ1-2 and V is TRBV5-1; no clear D. The CDR3 contains 12 residues. V was shortened by 0 bases and J by 8 bases, with 8 bases between the two germline ends. Looked up from germline, CDR1 is SGHRS and CDR2 is YFSETQ. This CDR3 reads CASSLDGLGYTF. The DNA of the CDR3 is TGCGCCAGCAGCTTGGACGGTTTGGGCTACACCTTC.